One sample yielded the 10 T cell receptor beta chains listed below, sequenced in a study of blood T cell repertoires in COVID-19. Assay: immunoSEQ multiplex PCR; the TCRdb copy retains only in-frame clones and omits some. The data hold approximately 230,000 clones, with about 90% observed a single time. Specimen: peripheral blood. The receptor set was obtained from a man older than 75 with acute or convalescent COVID-19.

The V call is TRBV21-1, the J call TRBJ1-3; TRBD1, as called in the table, went unchecked against the DNA. TRBV21-1 is labeled a pseudogene. CDR3 length equals 20 residues. CDR3 sequence: CASSLGQYLSILWKGGLAHF. DNA of the CDR3: TGTGCCAGCAGCTTAGGACAGTACCTCAGCATCCTCTGGAAAGGGGGCCTTGCGCATTTT.

V is TRBV3-1 (or the pseudogene TRBV3-2) and J is TRBJ1-2, with D hard to call. This CDR3 has 15 residues. Trimming removed 1 base at V and 0 bases at J, with 9 bases between. In germline, CDR1 is LGHDT, CDR2 YNNKEL (reference sequence). CDR3 amino acids: CASSQVFGANYGYTF. For the CDR3, the DNA is TGTGCCAGCAGCCAAGTTTTTGGAGCTAACTATGGCTACACCTTC.

The rearrangement uses TRBV10-2 and TRBJ2-5; TRBD2 matches 7 bases. With 0 bases clipped from V and 4 bases from J, the junction kept 5 bases outside the gene matches. CDR3 length: 15 amino acids. Per the germline V gene, CDR1 is WSHSY and CDR2 is SAAADI. The CDR3 DNA reads TGCGCCAGCAGTGAGTCGCCCTTAGCGGGAGAGACCCAGTACTTC. Protein: CASSESPLAGETQYF.

The V and J genes are TRBV7-9 and TRBJ2-5, with 10 bases fitting TRBD2. The CDR3 covers 14 residues. V lost 5 bases to trimming and J lost 3 bases; unmatched junction nucleotides: 3. Germline-derived CDR1 and CDR2 are SEHNR and FQNEAQ (reference sequence). CDR3 sequence: CASSSGLAEETQYF. In DNA, the CDR3 is TGTGCCAGCAGCAGTGGACTAGCGGAAGAGACCCAGTACTTC.

As for this clone: Other DNA sequences of this sample code for an identical CDR3. The rearrangement uses TRBV28 and TRBJ1-1; D uncertain. V was pared by 5 bases and J by 4 bases, with 17 bases between. Germline values: CDR1 MDHEN, CDR2 SYDVKM. CDR3 size: 15 residues. This CDR3 reads CASSPGGGAGTEAFF. CDR3 DNA: TGTGCCAGCAGTCCGGGAGGAGGTGCCGGCACTGAAGCTTTCTTT.

The J gene is TRBJ2-2, the V gene TRBV19; TRBD2 matches at 7 bases. The length of the CDR3 is 16 residues. Germline CDR1 reads LNHDA; CDR2 reads SQIVND (reference sequence). The ends lost 0 bases at V and 4 bases at J; junction bases unmatched: 5. CDR3 in amino acids: CASSIERGFSTGELFF. The CDR3 DNA reads as TGTGCCAGTAGTATAGAGCGGGGGTTCTCCACCGGGGAGCTGTTTTTT.

This clone appeared a few times. The chain has TRBV4-2 and TRBJ2-7; a possible D gene is TRBD2 (5 bases). Germline V gene lookup returns CDR1 LGHNA and CDR2 YNFKEQ. The CDR3 runs 15 residues. The ends were cut back, 0 bases at V and 7 bases at J, with 16 bases in the middle. The DNA for the CDR3 is TGTGCCAGCAGCCAAGAAATCTCGGCTAGCCGAGAGCAGTACTTC. Residues: CASSQEISASREQYF.

As for this clone: This specimen includes other DNA sequences encoding the same CDR3. This chain links TRBV7-2 with TRBJ2-5; the D gene is possibly TRBD1 (5 bases). CDR1 is SGHTA and CDR2 is FQGNSA in the germline V gene. The CDR3 is 14 residues long. V was pared by 0 bases and J by 5 bases, with 10 bases between. The DNA for the CDR3 is TGTGCCAGCAGCTTAGCGGGGCCGCGGGAGACCCAGTACTTC. It encodes CASSLAGPRETQYF.

The rearrangement links TRBV28 to TRBJ1-1; TRBD1 agrees at 8 bases. The J segment lost 11 bases and the V segment lost 6 bases, leaving 8 bases of the junction unmatched. The germline V gene has CDR1 MDHEN and CDR2 SYDVKM. This CDR3 is built from 12 residues. The CDR3 spells CASRPGQAEAFF. Here the CDR3 DNA reads TGTGCCAGCAGGCCGGGACAGGCCGAGGCTTTCTTT.

The J gene is TRBJ2-2, the V gene TRBV5-1, with 11 bases matching TRBD2. The CDR3 spans 15 residues. Trimming cost V 4 bases and J 7 bases; bases outside gene matches: 6. The germline V gene encodes CDR1 SGHRS and CDR2 YFSETQ. CDR3 bases: TGCGCCAGCAGCCTTAGCGGGAGGGCAGGCGGGGAGCTGTTTTTT. Protein product: CASSLSGRAGGELFF.